The clone carrying this TCR beta chain has more than one count but fewer than ten. What it binds is not known. Germline CDR1 and CDR2: MGHRA and YSYEKL. The ends were cut back, 4 bases at V and 4 bases at J, with 13 bases in the middle. The CDR3 is 14 residues long. TCRdb analysed the 5' RACE reads with MiXCR anew, one entry per CDR3 protein. There are 470,000 or so distinct CDR3 sequences in the sample; more than 15% occur only once, and 20% to 25% lies in the top ten. The data stem from a study of T-cell memory formation after mild COVID-19. Study-level background: TCR clusters were mostly confined to one donor each. Study observations and caveats: Cross-reactive memory appears to have joined, as suggested by some responding clones showing up in pre-infection memory. The study found contracting CD4+ clones mainly in CM and EM and contracting CD8+ clones in EMRA.

The J gene is TRBJ2-5, the V gene TRBV4-1; D ambiguous. This receptor was taken from a man between 18 and 35 years old who had mild COVID-19 (a few samples of this study predate the infection). Cell type and time point are not known. Sample: PBMCs or a T cell subset sorted from them (not recorded which). CDR3 DNA sequence: TGCGCCAGCAGCCGAAATACGGTGGGAGAGACCCAGTACTTC. As protein: CASSRNTVGETQYF.